This entry lists 26 T cell receptor beta chains sequenced from one sample in a study of cytomegalovirus exposure and HLA in healthy donors. Primers included in the PCR were 60 Vbeta and 13 Jbeta primers. Here immunoSEQ multiplex PCR was the method, and the copy in TCRdb shows in-frame clones only, minus some. Here the sample spans about 230,000 clones, around nine tenths being singletons. The specimen was PBMCs. These receptors all stem from a woman under 30 in good health and CMV-seronegative.

This chain uses TRBV6-5 with TRBJ1-1, with TRBD1 as a possible D gene (6 bases). This CDR3 is built from 14 residues. In germline, CDR1 is MNHEY, CDR2 SVGAGI. V shed 4 bases and J shed 2 bases, with 11 bases lying between them. CDR3 sequence (DNA): TGTGCCAGCAGTTTCGGACAGCATAACACTGAAGCTTTCTTT. Protein: CASSFGQHNTEAFF.

This sequence joins TRBV6-5 and TRBJ2-7, with 8 bases that match TRBD2. This CDR3 is 15 amino acids long. V gave up 4 bases and J gave up 2 bases; unmatched junction bases: 7. Per the germline V gene, CDR1 is MNHEY and CDR2 is SVGAGI. DNA for the CDR3: TGTGCCAGCAGTTTTAGAGCGGGAGCCCCCTACGAGCAGTACTTC. This sequence encodes CASSFRAGAPYEQYF.

The gene calls are TRBV25-1 and TRBJ1-1; the D is unclear. Germline loops: CDR1 MGHDK, CDR2 SYGVNS. Deletions cut 1 base from V and 4 bases from J, with 7 bases between. The CDR3 runs to 13 residues. The CDR3 protein is CASSEFGGTEAFF. The CDR3, as DNA: TGTGCCAGCAGTGAATTTGGAGGCACTGAAGCTTTCTTT.

This chain joins TRBV5-1 and TRBJ2-1, with 14 bases fitting TRBD2. V lost 4 bases to trimming and J lost 8 bases; unmatched junction nucleotides: 8. Looked up from germline, CDR1 is SGHRS and CDR2 is YFSETQ. This CDR3 comprises 16 residues. The CDR3 nucleotides read TGCGCCAGCAGCCTGTACGGACTAGCGGGAGGCTATGAGCAGTTCTTC. Protein product: CASSLYGLAGGYEQFF.

The chain links TRBV9 to TRBJ2-7, with 8 nucleotides matching TRBD2. J gave up 5 bases and V 0 bases, and 4 bases lay outside the gene matches. CDR3 size: 14 residues. CDR1 and CDR2 (germline): SGDLS, YYNGEE. CDR3 DNA sequence: TGTGCCAGCAGCGTAGCACGGGGGGGCAACGAGCAGTACTTC. It translates to CASSVARGGNEQYF.

This clone was detected a few times. The rearrangement links TRBV6-5 to TRBJ1-2; 9 nucleotides agree with TRBD1. Germline lookup yields CDR1 MNHEY and CDR2 SVGAGI. With 5 bases clipped from V and 2 bases from J, the junction kept 0 bases outside the gene matches. The CDR3 runs 13 residues. The CDR3 DNA is TGTGCCAGCAGTGACAGGGGGAACTATGGCTACACCTTC. Encoded protein: CASSDRGNYGYTF.

The chain employs TRBV6-1 and TRBJ2-7; D is ambiguous. Germline V gene lookup returns CDR1 MNHNS and CDR2 SASEGT. The V and J ends lost 4 bases and 0 bases respectively, with 13 bases between them. The CDR3 runs to 15 residues. The CDR3 sequence is CASSVGREVSYEQYF. The CDR3 DNA sequence: TGTGCCAGCAGTGTAGGCCGTGAGGTCTCCTACGAGCAGTACTTC.

V and J are TRBV2 and TRBJ2-7; D unresolved. Germline V gene sequence: CDR1 SNHLY, CDR2 FYNNEI. Between the trimmed V and J ends, which lost 1 base and 0 bases, there was a span of 10 bases. This CDR3 region has 15 residues. CDR3 amino acids: CASSEGPASSYEQYF. CDR3 sequence (DNA): TGTGCCAGCAGTGAAGGTCCCGCGAGCTCCTACGAGCAGTACTTC.

The chain is built from TRBV4-1 and TRBJ2-4; 11 bases map to TRBD2. V lost 6 bases and J lost 0; bases outside the gene matches: 10. The V gene's germline CDR1 is MGHRA and CDR2 YSYEKL. The CDR3 runs 18 residues. The CDR3 reads CASSQIASGGPAKNIQYF. CDR3 nucleotides: TGCGCCAGCAGTCAAATCGCTAGCGGGGGGCCAGCCAAAAACATTCAGTACTTC.

This clone was observed a few times. V and J are TRBV7-2 and TRBJ2-5, with D possibly being TRBD1 (6 bases). Trimming left V 1 base short and J 5 bases short, with 11 bases between. The germline CDR1 and CDR2 sequences are SGHTA and FQGNSA. The CDR3 spans 14 residues. CDR3 coding DNA: TGTGCCAGCAGCTTAGGGGGGCTAGGGGAGACCCAGTACTTC. Encoded protein: CASSLGGLGETQYF.

The chain uses TRBV19 and TRBJ1-2; D ambiguous. Germline V CDR1 and CDR2: LNHDA, SQIVND (reference sequence). The CDR3 extends over 13 amino acids. The V end was cut by 5 bases, the J end by 5 bases, with 12 bases between. The CDR3 here is CASSVNTAYGYTF. The CDR3 region has the DNA TGTGCCAGTAGTGTGAACACCGCTTATGGCTACACCTTC.

The genes are TRBV18 and TRBJ2-7; D may be TRBD2 (6 bases). Germline CDR1 reads KGHSH; CDR2 reads LQKENI. The CDR3 is made up of 12 amino acids. The V and J ends lost 3 bases and 5 bases respectively, with 8 bases between them. For the CDR3, the DNA is TGTGCCAGCTCACCGGGGGGTCACGAGCAGTACTTC. It is translated as CASSPGGHEQYF.

V usage is TRBV11-3 and J usage is TRBJ2-1, with D tentatively TRBD2 (7 bases). Germline CDR1 reads SGHNT; CDR2 reads YENEEA. This CDR3 has 15 residues. V lost 5 bases, J lost 1 base, and 12 bases lay in between. CDR3 in DNA: TGTGCCAGCAGCCTTGCGGGGGCGTCCTACAATGAGCAGTTCTTC. Encoded protein: CASSLAGASYNEQFF.

The chain is built from TRBV7-8 and TRBJ1-3, with TRBD1 matching over 7 bases. CDR1 is SGHVS, CDR2 FQNEAQ, per germline. J lost 0 bases, V lost 2 bases, and 10 bases had no gene match. CDR3 length: 18 amino acids. CDR3 region: CASSLRRDSGSSGNTIYF. The CDR3 DNA reads as TGTGCCAGCAGCTTACGCCGGGACAGCGGTTCCTCTGGAAACACCATATATTTT.

V gene TRBV7-2 combines with J gene TRBJ2-4; possible D gene TRBD2, 5 bases. This CDR3 has 16 residues. Germline-derived CDR1 and CDR2 are SGHTA and FQGNSA. V lost 4 bases, J lost 1 base, and 14 bases lay in between. The CDR3 loop reads CASSSRSSDAKNIQYF. The CDR3 DNA sequence: TGTGCCAGCAGCTCCCGGAGTAGCGACGCCAAAAACATTCAGTACTTC.

The chain joins TRBV4-1 to TRBJ2-3; TRBD2 aligns across 7 bases. V lost 1 base, J lost 5 bases, and 15 bases stayed unmatched. CDR1 is MGHRA, CDR2 YSYEKL, per germline. The CDR3 has 18 residues. The CDR3 region is CASSQGGMSGGSLDTQYF. The CDR3 coding sequence is TGCGCCAGCAGCCAAGGGGGTATGTCGGGGGGATCCTTAGATACGCAGTATTTT.

The genes are TRBV7-9 and TRBJ2-5; 7 nucleotides align to TRBD1. The CDR3 has 15 residues. V lost 5 bases to trimming and J lost 0 bases; unmatched junction nucleotides: 6. CDR1 is SEHNR and CDR2 is FQNEAQ in the germline V gene (reference sequence). In nucleotides, the CDR3 is TGTGCCAGCAGCCCGGGGACAGCCTACCAAGAGACCCAGTACTTC. Its protein product is CASSPGTAYQETQYF.

The chain combines TRBV4-3 with TRBJ1-3, with unresolved D. Trimming took off 3 bases at V and 0 bases at J, with 9 bases between the two ends. This CDR3 is 15 amino acids long. Germline assignment: CDR1 LGHNA and CDR2 YSLEER. The CDR3 DNA sequence: TGCGCCAGCAGCCAGGACTTTACCTCTGGAAACACCATATATTTT. Protein sequence: CASSQDFTSGNTIYF.

V and J are TRBV19 and TRBJ2-3; 13 bases agree with TRBD2. This CDR3 spans 16 amino acids. V shed 5 bases and J 1 base; nucleotides not matched to a gene: 3. Germline V gene lookup returns CDR1 LNHDA and CDR2 SQIVND (reference sequence). The CDR3 bases are TGTGCCAGTAGTCCAGGGACTAGCGGGGGCACAGATACGCAGTATTTT. This gives the protein CASSPGTSGGTDTQYF.

The rearrangement joins TRBV5-1 to TRBJ2-1; 8 positions match TRBD2. V shed 5 bases, J shed 7 bases, and the junction held 5 bases outside the gene matches. This CDR3 is 13 amino acids long. Germline lookup yields CDR1 SGHRS and CDR2 YFSETQ. CDR3 nucleotides: TGCGCCAGCAGTCCCGGGACTAGTAATGAGCAGTTCTTC. It is translated as CASSPGTSNEQFF.

The chain joins TRBV7-2 to TRBJ1-6, with 7 bases lining up with TRBD1. The germline V gene has CDR1 SGHTA and CDR2 FQGNSA. V shed 6 bases and J 7 bases; nucleotides not matched to a gene: 6. This CDR3 is 14 amino acids long. CDR3 protein: CASSPDRRNSPLHF. The CDR3 DNA is TGTGCCAGCAGTCCGGACAGGAGGAATTCACCCCTCCACTTT. The variable domain in full, with the rest retrieved from reference TRBV7-2 and TRBJ1-6, is GAGVSQSPSNKVTEKGKDVELRCDPISGHTALYWYRQSLGQGLEFLIYFQGNSAPDKSGLPSDRFSAERTGGSVSTLTIQRTQQEDSAVYLCASSPDRRNSPLHFGNGTRLTVT.

This chain joins TRBV6-5 and TRBJ1-3, with TRBD1 identical over 7 bases. The CDR3 has 15 amino acids. Per the germline V gene, CDR1 is MNHEY and CDR2 is SVGAGI. The junction had 5 bases not matched to a gene; V was cut back by 2 bases and J by 4 bases. DNA of the CDR3: TGTGCCAGCAGTTACACCGGGACAGAGGGAAACACCATATATTTT. Protein sequence: CASSYTGTEGNTIYF.

V usage is TRBV13 and J usage is TRBJ2-1; TRBD1 agrees at 8 bases. CDR3 length: 15 amino acids. From germline, CDR1 is PRHDT and CDR2 FYEKMQ (reference sequence). Trimming took 7 bases from V and 1 from J; bases not matched to a gene: 6. The CDR3 DNA sequence: TGTGCCAGCAACTTGGGGGACAGGTCCTACAATGAGCAGTTCTTC. Translating gives CASNLGDRSYNEQFF.

This chain links TRBV5-6 with TRBJ2-1; TRBD1 agrees at 7 bases. Germline CDR1 and CDR2: SGHDT and YYEEEE. This CDR3 comprises 12 residues. The ends lost 8 bases at V and 3 bases at J; junction bases unmatched: 2. In nucleotides, the CDR3 is TGTGCCAGTAACAGGGGCTACAATGAGCAGTTCTTC. It codes for CASNRGYNEQFF.

The rearrangement uses TRBV18 and TRBJ1-2; possibly TRBD1 for D (5 bases). CDR1 is KGHSH and CDR2 is LQKENI in the germline V gene. The CDR3 has 14 residues. Trimming cost V 3 bases and J 3 bases, with 11 bases left between them. The CDR3 region is CASSPTGEDYGYTF. For the CDR3, the DNA is TGTGCCAGCTCACCGACGGGGGAAGACTATGGCTACACCTTC.

The V call is TRBV7-9, the J call TRBJ1-4, with D hard to call. This CDR3 has 14 amino acids. V lost 0 bases and J lost 4, with 6 bases in between. CDR1 is SEHNR and CDR2 is FQNEAQ in the germline V gene (reference sequence). Here the CDR3 DNA reads TGTGCCAGCAGCTTAGCCAGGAATAATGAAAAACTGTTTTTT. It specifies CASSLARNNEKLFF.